This TCR beta chain was profiled in a study of identical twins. The study, taken as a whole, reports: Zero-insertion findings could be partly confounded by invariant cells (MAIT and iNKT cells).

TCRdb redid the calling of the 5' RACE reads with MiXCR, one entry per CDR3 protein. The table has roughly 190,000 distinct CDR3 sequences, approximately 15% seen once; the top ten hold 35% to 50%. As regards this clonotype: Its antigen is unidentified.

This CDR3 contains 17 residues. Germline V gene data show CDR1 as SGHKS and CDR2 as YYEKEE (reference sequence). Trimming cost V 4 bases and J 2 bases, with 20 bases left between them. These sequences were also reported in another study, on T cells expressing NK-cell markers. Turning to that study: More than 5 donors had dominant NKG2C+ clonotypes that comprised roughly 1.0-8% of their CD8+ T cells.

The V and J genes are TRBV5-5 and TRBJ2-3; D might be TRBD1 or TRBD2, each matching 7 bases. This TCR was recovered from a woman between 18 and 30 years old in good health. The sequenced sample consisted of CD8+ T cells sorted from blood. The CDR3 reads CASSREALDRFTDTQYF. The CDR3 nucleotides are TGTGCCAGCAGCCGGGAGGCGTTGGACAGGTTCACAGATACGCAGTATTTT.